The 14 T cell receptor beta chains below were found in one sample sequenced in a study of patients and donors after allogeneic stem cell transplantation. TCRdb processed the RT-PCR reads anew with MiXCR; each CDR3 protein has one entry. The table includes roughly 880,000 distinct CDR3 sequences, roughly 17% detected once. Sequencing used blood, either unsorted or a sorted T cell fraction (not recorded which). Source of these receptors: a human donor who was either an allogeneic HSCT recipient or a stem cell or donor lymphocyte infusion donor (not recorded which). It is not recorded whose cells these are; they may come from a transplant donor.

The chain is built from TRBV29-1 and TRBJ1-2; no reliable D call. The germline V and J ends were trimmed by 4 bases and 8 bases, with 11 bases remaining between them. Germline CDR1 reads SQVTM; CDR2 reads ANQGSEA. This CDR3 is 11 amino acids long. The CDR3 DNA reads as TGCAGCGTTGTAACACGGGGAGGCTACACCTTC. It encodes CSVVTRGGYTF.

This chain connects TRBV27 to TRBJ2-7; D is unclear. This CDR3 is 14 amino acids long. Deletions cut 5 bases from V and 3 bases from J, with 14 bases between. From germline, CDR1 is MNHEY and CDR2 SMNVEV (reference sequence). In DNA, the CDR3 is TGTGCCAGCAGTCCCGCGCGCAGCAACTACGAGCAGTACTTC. It specifies CASSPARSNYEQYF.

This clonotype has just a few counts. V and J are TRBV15 and TRBJ2-1; maybe TRBD2 (7 bases). The ends were cut back, 5 bases at V and 8 bases at J, with 19 bases in the middle. Germline V CDR1 and CDR2: LNHNV, YYDKDF (reference sequence). The CDR3 spans 15 residues. The CDR3: CATSRQGRGDDEQFF. CDR3 sequence (DNA): TGTGCCACCAGCCGCCAGGGGAGGGGGGACGATGAGCAGTTCTTC. Full variable domain (rest looked up from reference TRBV15 and TRBJ2-1): DAMVIQNPRYQVTQFGKPVTLSCSQTLNHNVMYWYQQKSSQAPKLLFHYYDKDFNNEADTPDNFQSRRPNTSFCFLDIRSPGLGDTAMYLCATSRQGRGDDEQFFGPGTRLTVL.

In this sample, this clonotype turned up many times. This chain uses TRBV18 with TRBJ2-7; 9 nucleotides align to TRBD1. CDR3 length: 18 residues. V was clipped by 4 bases and J by 2 bases; unmatched bases: 15. The V gene's germline CDR1 is KGHSH and CDR2 LQKENI. CDR3 region: CASSRRAGQGGRPYEQYF. The CDR3, as DNA: TGTGCCAGCTCACGGAGAGCGGGACAGGGAGGAAGACCCTACGAGCAGTACTTC.

The chain combines TRBV10-3 with TRBJ2-3, with 9 bases identical to TRBD2. The CDR3 consists of 16 residues. With 8 bases clipped from V and 1 base from J, the junction kept 10 bases outside the gene matches. The V gene's germline CDR1 is ENHRY and CDR2 SYGVKD. The CDR3 DNA is TGTGCCATCTCTCCGGGACTAGCCTCACGCACAGATACGCAGTATTTT. It codes for CAISPGLASRTDTQYF.

This clonotype was detected only a few times. The V and J genes are TRBV14 and TRBJ2-6, with D uncertain. V lost 1 base to trimming and J lost 1 base, with 17 bases between them. The CDR3 consists of 19 residues. Germline assignment: CDR1 SGHDN and CDR2 FVKESK. The CDR3 reads CASSQVRVRWSSGANVLTF. DNA for the CDR3: TGTGCCAGCAGCCAAGTACGTGTTAGATGGAGTTCTGGGGCCAACGTCCTGACTTTC.

This clonotype has just a few counts. This rearrangement joins TRBV12-3 or TRBV12-4 to TRBJ2-2; either TRBD1 or TRBD2 may supply D (6 bases each). The CDR3 contains 14 residues. Trimming shortened V by 10 bases and J by 6 bases, and 18 bases separated the two germline ends. CDR3 in DNA: TGTGCCACAGGAGGGACAATTCCACCCGGGGAGCTGTTTTTT. It specifies CATGGTIPPGELFF.

This clonotype appeared a few times. The chain links TRBV5-6 to TRBJ2-1, with TRBD2 matching 10 bases. Per the germline V gene, CDR1 is SGHDT and CDR2 is YYEEEE. The CDR3 covers 16 residues. The V gene end was trimmed by 2 bases and the J gene end by 9 bases; junction bases not matched to a gene: 11. Here the CDR3 DNA reads TGTGCCAGCAGCTTTGGCCGGACTAGCGGTGACCGTGAGCAGTTCTTC. Translation gives CASSFGRTSGDREQFF.

This clonotype was seen a few times. V and J are TRBV4-2 and TRBJ2-2; TRBD1 matches 10 bases. CDR1 LGHNA and CDR2 YNFKEQ come from the germline V gene. The junction had 6 bases not matched to a gene; V was cut back by 2 bases and J by 6 bases. The CDR3 spans 16 residues. The CDR3 sequence: CASSQWTGGAPGELFF. The CDR3 DNA sequence: TGTGCCAGCAGCCAATGGACAGGGGGGGCGCCCGGGGAGCTGTTTTTT.

The chain links TRBV5-1 to TRBJ2-5; weak D call: TRBD2 (6 bases). Germline V gene sequence: CDR1 SGHRS, CDR2 YFSETQ. The CDR3 covers 16 residues. V was trimmed by 0 bases and J by 2 bases, leaving 14 bases between them. The CDR3 loop is CASSLGGARDQETQYF. The CDR3 bases are TGCGCCAGCAGCTTGGGAGGGGCGCGGGATCAAGAGACCCAGTACTTC.

The V and J genes are TRBV29-1 and TRBJ2-3, with TRBD1 matching 10 bases. Looked up from germline, CDR1 is SQVTM and CDR2 is ANQGSEA. V shed 7 bases and J 0 bases; nucleotides not matched to a gene: 10. This CDR3 is 16 amino acids long. CDR3 amino acids: CSARRTGGFSTDTQYF. CDR3 nucleotides: TGCAGCGCCCGGAGGACAGGGGGGTTTAGCACAGATACGCAGTATTTT.

The table lists this clonotype with a few counts. CDR3 sequence (DNA): TGTGCCACCAGCAGGACTAGCGGGGGGCCCTACGAGCAGTACTTC. Protein sequence: CATSRTSGGPYEQYF. The V call is TRBV15, the J call TRBJ2-7, with 13 bases matching TRBD2. Germline CDR1 is LNHNV and CDR2 is YYDKDF (reference sequence). Trimming removed 3 bases from V and 2 bases from J; junction bases left unmatched: 1. This CDR3 comprises 15 residues.

This clonotype was counted only a few times. This rearrangement joins TRBV3-1 to TRBJ1-1, with 7 bases aligning to TRBD1. The CDR3 runs to 15 residues. V was pared by 5 bases and J by 0 bases, with 6 bases of the junction left unmatched. Germline CDR1 reads LGHDT; CDR2 reads YNNKEL (reference sequence). CDR3 coding DNA: TGTGCCAGCAGCACGGGACAGATCATGAACACTGAAGCTTTCTTT. As protein: CASSTGQIMNTEAFF.

The CDR3 bases are TGCGCCAGCAGCTTGGAGTCAGGGGGCGGTCAGCCCCAGCATTTT. Translation gives CASSLESGGGQPQHF. The rearrangement joins TRBV5-1 to TRBJ1-5; 8 bases are shared with TRBD1. This CDR3 comprises 15 residues. V was clipped by 0 bases and J by 6 bases; unmatched bases: 5. Germline loops: CDR1 SGHRS, CDR2 YFSETQ.